These T cell receptor beta chains were read from a single sample in a study of blood T cell repertoires in COVID-19. TCRdb's copy holds only in-frame clones and misses some; the assay was immunoSEQ multiplex PCR. The repertoire holds 60,000 to 95,000 clones, with over 80% as singletons. Sequenced material: peripheral blood. The receptors were gathered from a woman aged 50 to 65 with acute or convalescent COVID-19. Each CDR3 is given with its conserved first and last residue. D genes are given only for firm matches. Only part of the rows carry a size: once, few, many, or a class if the clone is expanded.

v_gene: TRBV4-2; d_gene: .; abundance: .; j_gene: TRBJ2-1; CDR3aa: CASSQELPSEQFF; CDR3nt: TGTGCCAGCAGCCAAGAACTACCGAGTGAGCAGTTCTTC
v_gene: TRBV5-1; d_gene: TRBD1; abundance: .; j_gene: TRBJ1-4; CDR3aa: CASSTSGTGNEKLFF; CDR3nt: TGCGCCAGCAGCACTTCCGGGACAGGGAATGAAAAACTGTTTTTT
v_gene: TRBV10-3; d_gene: TRBD1; abundance: once; j_gene: TRBJ1-4; CDR3aa: CAISGTAEKLFF; CDR3nt: TGTGCCATCAGCGGGACAGCTGAAAAACTGTTTTTT
v_gene: TRBV5-6; d_gene: .; abundance: once; j_gene: TRBJ1-3; CDR3aa: CASSSGQYFSGNTIYF; CDR3nt: TGTGCCAGCAGCTCCGGACAGTACTTCTCTGGAAACACCATATATTTT
v_gene: TRBV5-1; d_gene: TRBD1; abundance: .; j_gene: TRBJ1-1; CDR3aa: CASSGTGDSYTEAFF; CDR3nt: TGCGCCAGCAGCGGGACAGGGGATAGTTACACTGAAGCTTTCTTT
v_gene: TRBV28; d_gene: .; abundance: .; j_gene: TRBJ1-1; CDR3aa: CASSLRVRGNTEAFF; CDR3nt: TGTGCCAGCAGTTTACGGGTGCGGGGGAACACTGAAGCTTTCTTT
v_gene: TRBV28; d_gene: .; abundance: .; j_gene: TRBJ1-5; CDR3aa: CASSFPSRSNQPQHF; CDR3nt: TGTGCCAGCAGTTTCCCCTCACGGAGCAATCAGCCCCAGCATTTT
v_gene: TRBV6-5; d_gene: .; abundance: .; j_gene: TRBJ1-5; CDR3aa: CASTTSGVINQPQHF; CDR3nt: TGTGCCAGCACCACGTCGGGAGTTATTAATCAGCCCCAGCATTTT
v_gene: TRBV5-4; d_gene: TRBD2; abundance: .; j_gene: TRBJ2-5; CDR3aa: CASSLASGGGGQETQYF; CDR3nt: TGTGCCAGCAGCTTGGCTAGCGGGGGGGGCGGGCAAGAGACCCAGTACTTC
v_gene: TRBV6-2/TRBV6-3; d_gene: TRBD1; abundance: .; j_gene: TRBJ2-7; CDR3aa: CASSDGQGDPYEQYF; CDR3nt: TGTGCCAGCAGCGACGGACAGGGGGATCCCTACGAGCAGTACTTC
v_gene: TRBV7-3; d_gene: .; abundance: .; j_gene: TRBJ2-1; CDR3aa: CASSGRSSYNEQFF; CDR3nt: TGTGCCAGCAGCGGTAGGAGCTCCTACAATGAGCAGTTCTTC
v_gene: TRBV5-6; d_gene: TRBD2; abundance: .; j_gene: TRBJ2-5; CDR3aa: CASSSRAAGGRETQYF; CDR3nt: TGTGCCAGCAGCTCCCGGGCTGCGGGGGGCCGCGAGACCCAGTACTTC
v_gene: TRBV7-2; d_gene: .; abundance: .; j_gene: TRBJ1-1; CDR3aa: CASSLQGNTEAFF; CDR3nt: TGTGCCAGCAGCCTACAGGGGAACACTGAAGCTTTCTTT
v_gene: TRBV14; d_gene: .; abundance: once; j_gene: TRBJ1-2; CDR3aa: CASSQGDSLKGYTF; CDR3nt: TGTGCCAGCAGCCAAGGCGACAGTCTAAAGGGCTACACCTTC
v_gene: TRBV3-1/TRBV3-2; d_gene: TRBD2; abundance: .; j_gene: TRBJ2-1; CDR3aa: CASSHVLAASSYNEQFF; CDR3nt: TGTGCCAGCAGCCATGTACTAGCGGCAAGCTCCTACAATGAGCAGTTCTTC
v_gene: TRBV5-1; d_gene: .; abundance: .; j_gene: TRBJ2-1; CDR3aa: CASSLSESYNEQFF; CDR3nt: TGCGCCAGCAGCTTGAGCGAGTCCTACAATGAGCAGTTCTTC
v_gene: TRBV28; d_gene: .; abundance: .; j_gene: TRBJ1-5; CDR3aa: CASRSVVYSNQPQHF; CDR3nt: TGTGCCAGCAGGTCAGTCGTGTATAGCAATCAGCCCCAGCATTTT
v_gene: TRBV7-2; d_gene: TRBD1; abundance: .; j_gene: TRBJ2-3; CDR3aa: CASSLVRGRADTQYF; CDR3nt: TGTGCCAGCAGCTTAGTGAGGGGGCGGGCAGATACGCAGTATTTT
v_gene: TRBV15; d_gene: .; abundance: .; j_gene: TRBJ1-2; CDR3aa: CATSNTHREWSSYGYTF; CDR3nt: TGTGCCACCAGCAACACCCACAGGGAATGGTCCTCCTATGGCTACACCTTC
v_gene: TRBV4-3; d_gene: .; abundance: .; j_gene: TRBJ2-7; CDR3aa: CASSQEEGGSGEQYF; CDR3nt: TGCGCCAGCAGCCAAGAGGAGGGGGGGTCGGGCGAGCAGTACTTC
v_gene: TRBV12-3/TRBV12-4; d_gene: .; abundance: .; j_gene: TRBJ1-6; CDR3aa: CASSLSYSGPLHF; CDR3nt: TGTGCCAGCAGTTTAAGTTATTCGGGACCCCTCCACTTT
v_gene: TRBV13; d_gene: .; abundance: once; j_gene: TRBJ2-5; CDR3aa: CASSLGSYGGHQETQYF; CDR3nt: TGTGCCAGCAGCTTAGGTTCCTACGGGGGGCACCAAGAGACCCAGTACTTC
v_gene: TRBV28; d_gene: .; abundance: .; j_gene: TRBJ1-2; CDR3aa: CASSLSVNYGYTF; CDR3nt: TGTGCCAGCAGTTTATCAGTTAACTATGGCTACACCTTC
v_gene: TRBV27; d_gene: TRBD2; abundance: once; j_gene: TRBJ2-5; CDR3aa: CASSFSDGGRTQYF; CDR3nt: TGTGCCAGCAGTTTCAGCGACGGCGGGAGGACCCAGTACTTC
v_gene: TRBV2; d_gene: .; abundance: .; j_gene: TRBJ2-7; CDR3aa: CASSELLQGNYEQYF; CDR3nt: TGTGCCAGCAGTGAATTATTACAGGGAAACTACGAGCAGTACTTC
v_gene: TRBV30; d_gene: .; abundance: .; j_gene: TRBJ1-2; CDR3aa: CAWSLQGNYGYTF; CDR3nt: TGTGCCTGGAGTCTCCAGGGGAACTATGGCTACACCTTC
v_gene: TRBV5-5; d_gene: TRBD2; abundance: .; j_gene: TRBJ2-7; CDR3aa: CASSLLQAGGAYEQYF; CDR3nt: TGTGCCAGCAGCTTGTTGCAGGCCGGGGGGGCCTACGAGCAGTACTTC
v_gene: TRBV18; d_gene: TRBD1; abundance: .; j_gene: TRBJ2-3; CDR3aa: CASSPLGTAKDTQYF; CDR3nt: TGTGCCAGCTCACCACTCGGGACAGCGAAGGATACGCAGTATTTT
v_gene: TRBV9; d_gene: .; abundance: .; j_gene: TRBJ2-2; CDR3aa: CASSEGDRPTGELFF; CDR3nt: TGTGCCAGCAGCGAGGGGGACCGTCCCACCGGGGAGCTGTTTTTT
v_gene: TRBV4-2; d_gene: TRBD2; abundance: .; j_gene: TRBJ2-7; CDR3aa: CASSQRGDEQYF; CDR3nt: TGTGCCAGCAGCCAACGGGGGGACGAGCAGTACTTC
v_gene: TRBV28; d_gene: .; abundance: .; j_gene: TRBJ2-1; CDR3aa: CASQPETGRGQFF; CDR3nt: TGTGCCAGCCAGCCGGAGACAGGAAGAGGGCAGTTCTTC
v_gene: TRBV4-2; d_gene: TRBD1; abundance: .; j_gene: TRBJ2-3; CDR3aa: CASSQVSRGLADTQYF; CDR3nt: TGTGCCAGCAGCCAAGTGAGCAGGGGGCTGGCAGATACGCAGTATTTT